This T cell receptor beta chain was recorded in a study of T-cell reconstitution after alpha-beta-depleted transplantation in children. This sample's TCRbeta library carried unique molecular identifier barcodes. TCRdb re-analysed the PCR reads in MiXCR, keeping a single row per CDR3 protein. The data show under 450,000 distinct CDR3 sequences, 13% seen once. The CDR3 contains 14 residues. V was trimmed by 5 bases and J by 3 bases, leaving 14 bases between them. Germline V gives CDR1 SEHNR, CDR2 FQNEAQ (reference sequence). The table lists this clonotype with a few counts. This sequence was found in a human donor who donated a stem cell graft to a child with Fanconi anemia. This chain connects TRBV7-9 to TRBJ2-7; TRBD1 might be the D (6 bases). The sequences come from PBMCs, collected from the stem cell graft. The CDR3 sequence is CASSLGQPGYEQYF. CDR3 sequence (DNA): TGTGCCAGCAGCCTCGGACAGCCTGGCTACGAGCAGTACTTC.